The 28 T cell receptor beta chains listed next were all sequenced from one sample in a study of blood T cell repertoires in COVID-19. Clones were read by immunoSEQ multiplex PCR, and TCRdb kept only the in-frame ones, dropping some. The profile shows about 100,000 clones, approximately 91% of them singletons. The sequencing input was peripheral blood. The receptors were sampled from an older woman with acute or convalescent COVID-19.

The V and J genes are TRBV6-2 or TRBV6-3 and TRBJ2-3; 7 bases map to TRBD1. The CDR3 loop spans 14 amino acids. Trimming at V came to 5 bases and at J to 0 bases, leaving 2 bases not matched to a gene. The germline CDR1 and CDR2 sequences are MNHEY and SVGEGT. This chain's CDR3 is CASSKTGSTDTQYF. The DNA of the CDR3 is TGTGCCAGCAGTAAGACAGGGAGCACAGATACGCAGTATTTT.

This chain links TRBV25-1 with TRBJ2-2; 7 nucleotides line up with TRBD1. Germline V gene sequence: CDR1 MGHDK, CDR2 SYGVNS. Trimming at V came to 6 bases and at J to 5 bases, leaving 3 bases not matched to a gene. This CDR3 spans 13 amino acids. CDR3: CASRQGWTGELFF. The CDR3 DNA reads as TGTGCCAGCAGACAGGGGTGGACCGGGGAGCTGTTTTTT.

The chain couples TRBV7-5 to TRBJ2-1; TRBD1 reflects the table's D call only, with no check against the DNA. TRBV7-5 is noted as a pseudogene. The CDR3 is 17 residues long. The CDR3 DNA reads TGTGCCAGAAGCGTGAAAACCGGGACAGGGGATTGCAATGAGCAGTTCTTC. It is translated as CARSVKTGTGDCNEQFF.

This clone occurred once. V is TRBV29-1 and J is TRBJ2-3; 7 positions agree with TRBD2. Trimming removed 7 bases from V and 2 bases from J; junction bases left unmatched: 15. The germline V gene encodes CDR1 SQVTM and CDR2 ANQGSEA. CDR3 length: 16 residues. The CDR3 loop is CSGGGSAGDATDTQYF. In DNA, the CDR3 is TGCAGCGGGGGAGGGTCTGCGGGAGACGCCACAGATACGCAGTATTTT.

In DNA, the CDR3 is TGCAGCGTTGAAGATCTCCCTAGCCGTTACAATGAGCAGTTCTTC. This gives the protein CSVEDLPSRYNEQFF. The chain has TRBV29-1 and TRBJ2-1; possible D gene TRBD2, 5 bases. Germline CDR1 and CDR2: SQVTM and ANQGSEA. Trimming pared 0 bases from V and 4 bases from J, leaving 13 bases between. The CDR3 consists of 15 residues.

The sample holds one count of this clone. Other DNA sequences in the sample encode the same CDR3. The chain combines TRBV28 with TRBJ1-2; D may be TRBD1 (6 bases). Germline values: CDR1 MDHEN, CDR2 SYDVKM. V lost 6 bases and J lost 2, with 10 bases in between. The CDR3 loop spans 13 amino acids. The DNA for the CDR3 is TGTGCCAGCAGCTCCGACAGGAACTATGGCTACACCTTC. Protein sequence: CASSSDRNYGYTF.

The V call is TRBV5-4, the J call TRBJ2-7, with TRBD2 identical over 9 bases. The CDR3 spans 14 residues. Losses at the gene ends were 5 bases for V and 2 bases for J; bases not matched to a gene: 5. Germline loops: CDR1 SGHNT, CDR2 YYREEE (reference sequence). The DNA of the CDR3 is TGTGCCAGCAGTGTAGCGGGAGTCACCTACGAGCAGTACTTC. Its protein product is CASSVAGVTYEQYF.

The chain links TRBV15 to TRBJ2-5; TRBD2 agrees at 10 bases. The V segment lost 2 bases and the J segment 5 bases; nucleotides outside the gene matches: 11. The CDR3 is 17 residues long. Germline V gene lookup returns CDR1 LNHNV and CDR2 YYDKDF (reference sequence). The chain's CDR3 is CATSRLSGLADGETQYF. CDR3 sequence (DNA): TGTGCCACCAGCAGACTGAGTGGACTAGCGGACGGGGAGACCCAGTACTTC.

V and J are TRBV2 and TRBJ1-1, with D maybe TRBD1 (6 bases). Trimming shortened V by 6 bases and J by 4 bases, and 9 bases separated the two germline ends. Germline V gives CDR1 SNHLY, CDR2 FYNNEI. This CDR3 is built from 12 residues. The CDR3 nucleotides read TGTGCCAGCAGCAGGGGTGGCACTGAAGCTTTCTTT. It translates to CASSRGGTEAFF.

The chain combines TRBV7-9 with TRBJ2-3; D gene unclear. V gave up 4 bases and J gave up 1 base, with 6 bases separating them. CDR1 SEHNR and CDR2 FQNEAQ come from the germline V gene (reference sequence). The CDR3 contains 13 residues. The CDR3: CASSYSGTDTQYF. The DNA for the CDR3 is TGTGCCAGCAGCTACTCGGGCACAGATACGCAGTATTTT.

The genes are TRBV5-4 and TRBJ2-7, with TRBD1 identical over 7 bases. Looked up from germline, CDR1 is SGHNT and CDR2 is YYREEE (reference sequence). V lost 3 bases, J lost 2 bases, and 8 bases stayed unmatched. The CDR3 has 15 residues. The CDR3 DNA reads as TGTGCCAGCAGCTCGACGGACAGGCTGGCCTACGAGCAGTACTTC. Its protein product is CASSSTDRLAYEQYF.

A single count supports this clone. The chain carries TRBV6-6 and TRBJ1-4, with TRBD1 matching over 12 bases. V lost 6 bases to trimming and J lost 3 bases; unmatched junction nucleotides: 20. The CDR3 length is 21 residues. Germline CDR1 is MNHNY and CDR2 is SVGAGI (reference sequence). The DNA of the CDR3 is TGTGCCAGCAGCCCCAACTTCTCCGGGACAGGGGGCAGTAGGGCTAATGAAAAACTGTTTTTT. Translated: CASSPNFSGTGGSRANEKLFF.

The rearrangement joins TRBV28 to TRBJ1-4; unclear D gene. The V gene's germline CDR1 is MDHEN and CDR2 SYDVKM. The CDR3 contains 14 residues. Trimming pared 7 bases from V and 5 bases from J, leaving 14 bases between. CDR3 coding DNA: TGTGCCAGCACCCTCGGGTTGAGGAATGAAAAACTGTTTTTT. Translated: CASTLGLRNEKLFF.

The V call is TRBV18, the J call TRBJ2-1, with no clear D. The CDR3 is made up of 14 amino acids. CDR1 is KGHSH, CDR2 LQKENI, per germline. V lost 2 bases to trimming and J lost 6 bases, with 11 bases between them. The CDR3 reads CASSPLASPNEQFF. Here the CDR3 DNA reads TGTGCCAGCTCACCATTAGCTAGTCCCAATGAGCAGTTCTTC.

The V gene is TRBV12-3 or TRBV12-4, the J gene TRBJ1-4; TRBD1 aligns across 7 bases. The CDR3 covers 13 residues. V shed 6 bases, J shed 6 bases, and the junction held 4 bases outside the gene matches. CDR3 protein: CASRPDRDEKLFF. CDR3 in DNA: TGTGCCAGCAGACCTGACAGGGATGAAAAACTGTTTTTT.

The genes are TRBV6-6 and TRBJ2-3, with 12 bases that match TRBD2. Germline V gene lookup returns CDR1 MNHNY and CDR2 SVGAGI (reference sequence). Trimming removed 6 bases from V and 6 bases from J; junction bases left unmatched: 7. There are 15 residues in the CDR3. This CDR3 reads CASRPGLAGRDTQYF. The CDR3, as DNA: TGTGCCAGCAGACCCGGACTAGCGGGACGTGATACGCAGTATTTT.

The V and J genes are TRBV7-2 and TRBJ2-7; 10 nucleotides align to TRBD2. The CDR3 totals 15 residues. CDR1 and CDR2 (germline): SGHTA, FQGNSA. J was trimmed by 7 bases and V by 4 bases; bases with no gene match: 10. The CDR3 nucleotides are TGTGCCAGCAGCTCTGGGACTAGCGCCCACCGGGAGCAGTACGTC. Protein: CASSSGTSAHREQYV.

V gene TRBV5-4 combines with J gene TRBJ2-2; 9 bases are shared with TRBD2. V was clipped by 0 bases and J by 4 bases; unmatched bases: 7. The CDR3 runs 17 residues. Germline CDR1 SGHNT, CDR2 YYREEE (reference sequence). CDR3 coding DNA: TGTGCCAGCAGCTTGGGGAGCGGGAGGCCCCTCACCGGGGAGCTGTTTTTT. Its translation: CASSLGSGRPLTGELFF.

This clone was detected only once. The V and J genes are TRBV29-1 and TRBJ2-3, with D unclear. Germline assignment: CDR1 SQVTM and CDR2 ANQGSEA. CDR3 length equals 11 residues. V was cut by 5 bases and J by 3 bases, with 6 bases left in between. CDR3 residues: CSVLRTDTQYF. The CDR3 DNA reads as TGCAGCGTTCTCCGTACAGATACGCAGTATTTT.

The chain links TRBV20-1 to TRBJ1-5, with no clear D. The CDR3 runs to 11 residues. Per germline, CDR1 DFQATT and CDR2 SNEGSKA (reference sequence). The germline V and J ends were trimmed by 1 base and 6 bases, with 4 bases remaining between them. CDR3 sequence (DNA): TGCAGTGCTAGAGCCGGTCAGCCCCAGCATTTT. Amino acids: CSARAGQPQHF.

The chain has TRBV19 and TRBJ1-6; 7 bases are a match to TRBD1. This CDR3 has 14 residues. Trimming at V came to 10 bases and at J to 6 bases, leaving 9 bases not matched to a gene. Germline V lookup: CDR1 LNHDA, CDR2 SQIVND (reference sequence). The CDR3 sequence: CAIQDRARNSPLHF. CDR3 coding DNA: TGTGCCATACAAGACAGGGCGCGTAATTCACCCCTCCACTTT.

This chain connects TRBV11-3 to TRBJ1-2; D is undetermined. The CDR3 length is 14 residues. Trimming cost V 0 bases and J 8 bases, with 13 bases left between them. Germline CDR1 SGHNT, CDR2 YENEEA. The CDR3 nucleotides are TGTGCCAGCAGCTTAGACCGGAGGGATGGAGGCTACACCTTC. This translates into CASSLDRRDGGYTF. Full variable domain (rest looked up from reference TRBV11-3 and TRBJ1-2): EAGVVQSPRYKIIEKKQPVAFWCNPISGHNTLYWYLQNLGQGPELLIRYENEEAVDDSQLPKDRFSAERLKGVDSTLKIQPAELGDSAVYLCASSLDRRDGGYTFGSGTRLTVV.

V and J are TRBV19 and TRBJ1-2, with D possibly matching TRBD1 (5 bases). Trimming took 6 bases from V and 7 from J, leaving 15 bases between them. CDR3 length: 13 amino acids. CDR1 and CDR2 from the germline V gene are LNHDA and SQIVND (reference sequence). The CDR3 bases are TGTGCCAGTAGGATGGGGGGGAGTGGTGGCTACACCTTC. Amino acids: CASRMGGSGGYTF.

The chain links TRBV7-9 to TRBJ2-7; 7 nucleotides match TRBD1. This CDR3 has 15 residues. Germline CDR1 and CDR2: SEHNR and FQNEAQ (reference sequence). V gave up 0 bases and J gave up 4 bases; unmatched junction bases: 6. The CDR3 nucleotides read TGTGCCAGCAGCTTAGCAGGGGGCTGTTGGTACGAGCAGTACGTC. Translated, it gives CASSLAGGCWYEQYV.

This rearrangement joins TRBV20-1 to TRBJ2-2; TRBD1 matches 11 bases. V lost 3 bases, J lost 7 bases, and 13 bases stayed unmatched. The germline V gene encodes CDR1 DFQATT and CDR2 SNEGSKA (reference sequence). CDR3 size: 17 residues. The DNA of the CDR3 is TGCAGTGCTAGTGGATTAGGACAGGGGGCGCAGGGCGGGGAGCTGTTTTTT. Protein: CSASGLGQGAQGGELFF.

V and J are TRBV4-1 and TRBJ2-3, with unresolved D. V lost 0 bases, J lost 0 bases, and 4 bases lay in between. From germline, CDR1 is MGHRA and CDR2 YSYEKL. CDR3 length equals 14 residues. Here the CDR3 DNA reads TGCGCCAGCAGCCAAGACCGGAGCACAGATACGCAGTATTTT. This encodes CASSQDRSTDTQYF.

The rearrangement joins TRBV6-2 or TRBV6-3 to TRBJ2-7; D remains ambiguous. CDR1 is MNHEY and CDR2 is SVGEGT in the germline V gene. Trimming left V 2 bases short and J 5 bases short, with 10 bases between. The CDR3 runs 13 residues. Here the CDR3 reads CASSYEAYHEQYF. The CDR3 coding sequence is TGTGCCAGCAGTTACGAAGCTTACCACGAGCAGTACTTC.

Turning to this clone: Germline is not matched at one junction end, which may reflect a read error. The chain links TRBV25-1 to TRBJ2-5; D might be TRBD1 (6 bases). The CDR3 spans 14 residues. Germline V lookup: CDR1 MGHDK, CDR2 SYGVNS. This chain's CDR3 is CASSAYTGQGTQYF. Here the CDR3 DNA reads TGTGCCAGCAGTGCTTATACAGGGCAAGGGACCCAGTACTTC.